The table lists the clone carrying this T cell receptor (beta chain) with a few counts. The antigen is unknown. The identical CDR3 is also encoded by other nucleotide sequences in the sample. The sample belongs to a study of shared clonotypes between healthy human individuals. Study-wide results and caveats: It was the few donors that limited the genetic and exposure-history diversity represented.

CDR3 size: 14 residues. J was trimmed by 4 bases and V by 2 bases; bases with no gene match: 0. Germline V CDR1 and CDR2: KGHSH, LQKENI. Sequencing was performed with immunoSEQ multiplex PCR; in TCRdb, only in-frame clones are kept and a portion is missing. The top ten hold over 1% of the sample, which has over a million clones, roughly 97% seen once. Only Caucasian adults living in Nashville, Tennessee made up the donor group. The chain recombines TRBV18 with TRBJ1-5; TRBD1 aligns across 9 bases. The TCR comes from a man aged 30-40 years in good health. Sequenced: naive CD4+ T cells sorted from blood. Subset reported: CD45RA+ positively selected. The CDR3 reads CASSPGTGNQPQHF. The CDR3 DNA follows: TGTGCCAGCTCACCAGGGACAGGGAATCAGCCCCAGCATTTT.